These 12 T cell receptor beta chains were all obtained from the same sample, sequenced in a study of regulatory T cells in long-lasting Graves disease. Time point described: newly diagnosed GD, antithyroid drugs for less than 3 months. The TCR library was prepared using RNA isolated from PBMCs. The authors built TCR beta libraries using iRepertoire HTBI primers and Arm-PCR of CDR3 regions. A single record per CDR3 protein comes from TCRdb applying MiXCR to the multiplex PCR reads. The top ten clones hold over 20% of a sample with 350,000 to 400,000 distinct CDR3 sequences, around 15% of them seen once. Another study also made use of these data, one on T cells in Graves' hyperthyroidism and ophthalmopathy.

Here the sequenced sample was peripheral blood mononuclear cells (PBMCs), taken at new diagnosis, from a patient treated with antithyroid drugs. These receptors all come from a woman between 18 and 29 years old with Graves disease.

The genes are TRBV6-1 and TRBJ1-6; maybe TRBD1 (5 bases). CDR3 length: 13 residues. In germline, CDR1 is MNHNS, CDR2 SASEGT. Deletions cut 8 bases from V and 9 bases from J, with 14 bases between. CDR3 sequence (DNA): TGTGCCAGCTATAAGGGGCAGGGTTCACCCCTCCACTTT. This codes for CASYKGQGSPLHF.

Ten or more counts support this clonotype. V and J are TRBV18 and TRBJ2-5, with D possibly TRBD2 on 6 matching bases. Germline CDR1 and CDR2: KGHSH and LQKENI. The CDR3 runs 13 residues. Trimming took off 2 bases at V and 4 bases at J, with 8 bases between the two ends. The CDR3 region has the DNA TGTGCCAGCTCACCAGGCGGGACAGAGACCCAGTACTTC. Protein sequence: CASSPGGTETQYF.

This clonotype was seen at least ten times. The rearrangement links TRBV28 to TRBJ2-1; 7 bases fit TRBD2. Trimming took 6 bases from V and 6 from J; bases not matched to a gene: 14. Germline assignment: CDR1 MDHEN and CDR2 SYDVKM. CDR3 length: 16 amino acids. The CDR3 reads CASSGSGARKFNEQFF. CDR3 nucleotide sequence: TGTGCCAGCAGCGGAAGCGGGGCCCGTAAGTTCAATGAGCAGTTCTTC.

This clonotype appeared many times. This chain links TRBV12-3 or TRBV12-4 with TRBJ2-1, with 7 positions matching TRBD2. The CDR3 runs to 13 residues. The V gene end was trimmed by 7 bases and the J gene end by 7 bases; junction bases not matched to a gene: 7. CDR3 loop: CASTPRGVNEQFF. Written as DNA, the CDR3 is TGTGCCAGCACCCCTCGGGGGGTAAATGAGCAGTTCTTC.

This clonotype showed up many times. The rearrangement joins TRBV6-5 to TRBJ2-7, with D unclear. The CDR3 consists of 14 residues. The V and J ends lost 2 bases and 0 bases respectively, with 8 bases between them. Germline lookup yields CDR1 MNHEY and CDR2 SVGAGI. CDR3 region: CASSYDESSYEQYF. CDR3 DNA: TGTGCCAGCAGTTACGATGAGAGCTCCTACGAGCAGTACTTC.

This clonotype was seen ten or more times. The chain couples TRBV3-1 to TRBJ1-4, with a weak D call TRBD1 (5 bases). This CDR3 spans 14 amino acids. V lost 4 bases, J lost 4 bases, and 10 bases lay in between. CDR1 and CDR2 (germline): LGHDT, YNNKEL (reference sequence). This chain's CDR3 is CASSLRASNEKLFF. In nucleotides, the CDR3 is TGTGCCAGCAGCCTCAGGGCCAGTAATGAAAAACTGTTTTTT.

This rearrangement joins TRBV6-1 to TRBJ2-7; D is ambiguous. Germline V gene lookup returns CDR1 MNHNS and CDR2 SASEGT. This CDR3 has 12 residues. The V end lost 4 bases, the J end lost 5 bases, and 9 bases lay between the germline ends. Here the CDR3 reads CASSGRYNEQYF. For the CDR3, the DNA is TGTGCCAGCAGTGGCAGGTATAACGAGCAGTACTTC.

The CDR3 DNA sequence: TGTGCCAGCAGTTTAGGGACAGACACTGAAGCTTTCTTT. It encodes CASSLGTDTEAFF. The chain couples TRBV12-3 or TRBV12-4 to TRBJ1-1; D might be TRBD1 (6 bases). This CDR3 has 13 amino acids. The germline V and J ends were trimmed by 1 base and 3 bases, with 6 bases remaining between them.

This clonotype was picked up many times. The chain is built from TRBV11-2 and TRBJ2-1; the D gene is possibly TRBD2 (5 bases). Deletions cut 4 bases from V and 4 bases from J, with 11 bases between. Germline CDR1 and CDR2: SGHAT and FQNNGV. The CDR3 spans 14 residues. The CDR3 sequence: CASSSDSHYNEQFF. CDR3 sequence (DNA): TGTGCCAGCAGCTCGGACTCCCATTACAATGAGCAGTTCTTC.

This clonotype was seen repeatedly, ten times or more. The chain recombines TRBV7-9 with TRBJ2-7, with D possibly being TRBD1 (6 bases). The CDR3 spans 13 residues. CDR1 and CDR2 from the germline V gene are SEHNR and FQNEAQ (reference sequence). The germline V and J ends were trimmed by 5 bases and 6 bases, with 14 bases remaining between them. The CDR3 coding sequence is TGTGCCAGCAGCCTAACAGGGTCCGGCGAGCAGTACTTC. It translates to CASSLTGSGEQYF.

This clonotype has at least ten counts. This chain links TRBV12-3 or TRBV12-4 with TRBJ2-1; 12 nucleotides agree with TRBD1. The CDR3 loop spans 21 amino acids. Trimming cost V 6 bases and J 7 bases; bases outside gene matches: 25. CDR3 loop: CASSNSRGTGGKGARGNEQFF. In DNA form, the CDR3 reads TGTGCCAGCAGCAATAGCCGGGGGACAGGGGGCAAGGGAGCCCGGGGTAATGAGCAGTTCTTC.

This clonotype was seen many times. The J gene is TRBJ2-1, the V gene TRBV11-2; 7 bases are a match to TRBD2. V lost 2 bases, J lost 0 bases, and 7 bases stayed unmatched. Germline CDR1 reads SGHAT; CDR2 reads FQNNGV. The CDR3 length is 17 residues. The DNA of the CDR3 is TGTGCCAGCAGCTTAAACGAGCGGGGAAGCTCCTACAATGAGCAGTTCTTC. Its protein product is CASSLNERGSSYNEQFF.